This T cell receptor beta chain came from a study of shared clonotypes between healthy human individuals. The assay was immunoSEQ multiplex PCR, and TCRdb's table has in-frame clones only and misses some. The table records 150,000 to 200,000 clones, just under 95% of them present only once. The CDR3 loop spans 13 amino acids. Germline V lookup: CDR1 MNHEY, CDR2 SVGAGI. Sample: naive CD4+ T cells sorted from blood. Sample subset: CD45RA+ positively selected. This clonotype was sampled from a woman aged 25 to 39 in good health. The V gene is TRBV6-5, the J gene TRBJ2-5; D is undetermined. The tail of the sequence fits TRBJ2-7 better, so the J call may be wrong. The CDR3 nucleotides are TGTGCCAGCAGTTACGGGGTACGGTACGAGCAGTACTTC. Protein sequence: CASSYGVRYEQYF.